This is a list of T cell receptor beta chains from one sample in a study of blood T cell repertoires in COVID-19. The assay was immunoSEQ multiplex PCR, and TCRdb's table has in-frame clones only and misses some. The sample has 260,000 or so clones; more than 75% are singletons. Sequencing was done on a sample of PBMCs or T cells enriched from blood (not recorded which). The receptor set was obtained from a man in his late teens or twenties who had recovered from COVID-19. Each CDR3 is given with its conserved first and last residue. Each record gives: D gene, J gene, clone size, V gene, CDR3 DNA, CDR3 protein. The D gene is left open where the match is weak. A clone size is listed for some rows: how often the clone was seen (once, few, many), or a class if it is expanded.

D: TRBD1; J: TRBJ2-7; size: -; V: TRBV3-1/TRBV3-2; DNA: TGTGCCAGCAGCCAACTCGACAGGGCGTACGAGCAGTACTTC; CDR3: CASSQLDRAYEQYF
D: -; J: TRBJ1-4; size: few; V: TRBV11-2; DNA: TGTGCCAGCAGCAAAAACGGGAAGGAAGCAACTAATGAAAAACTGTTTTTT; CDR3: CASSKNGKEATNEKLFF
D: TRBD1; J: TRBJ1-6; size: -; V: TRBV7-8; DNA: TGTGCCAGCAGCTTAGAGGGGACAGGGAATTCACCCCTCCACTTT; CDR3: CASSLEGTGNSPLHF
D: -; J: TRBJ2-7; size: -; V: TRBV30; DNA: TGTGCCTGGAGCGTGTTCGCAGCGAGCTCCTACGAGCAGTACTTC; CDR3: CAWSVFAASSYEQYF
D: TRBD2; J: TRBJ2-5; size: -; V: TRBV7-6; DNA: TGTGCCAGCAGCCGACTAGCGGAGCTTCCAGAGACCCAGTACTTC; CDR3: CASSRLAELPETQYF
D: TRBD1; J: TRBJ2-7; size: -; V: TRBV15; DNA: TGTGCCACCAGCAGAGATCACGACAGGGGGTACGAGCAGTACTTC; CDR3: CATSRDHDRGYEQYF
D: -; J: TRBJ1-4; size: few; V: TRBV4-1; DNA: TGCGCCAGCAGCCTATTTACAACTAATGAAAAACTGTTTTTT; CDR3: CASSLFTTNEKLFF
D: -; J: TRBJ2-1; size: -; V: TRBV7-9; DNA: TGTGCCAGCAGCCTCCTATACGGGGAGCAGTTCTTC; CDR3: CASSLLYGEQFF
D: TRBD2; J: TRBJ2-1; size: -; V: TRBV5-6; DNA: TGTGCCAGCAGCGGAGCGGGAGGGGGATTCTCCTACAATGAGCAGTTCTTC; CDR3: CASSGAGGGFSYNEQFF
D: -; J: TRBJ2-1; size: few; V: TRBV7-6; DNA: TGTGCCAGCAGCTTACTATCGGTTCGGGGGAGCTCCTACAATGAGCAGTTCTTC; CDR3: CASSLLSVRGSSYNEQFF
D: TRBD2; J: TRBJ2-3; size: -; V: TRBV4-2; DNA: TGTGCCAGCAGCCCAGGACTAGGAGATACGCAGTATTTT; CDR3: CASSPGLGDTQYF
D: -; J: TRBJ2-2; size: -; V: TRBV5-8; DNA: TGTGCCAGCAGCCCGCGGTCCGGGGAGCTGTTTTTT; CDR3: CASSPRSGELFF
D: -; J: TRBJ1-2; size: -; V: TRBV2; DNA: TGTGCCAGCAACCCGACAGAAAGTAACTATGGCTACACCTTC; CDR3: CASNPTESNYGYTF
D: TRBD1; J: TRBJ1-1; size: -; V: TRBV30; DNA: TGTGCCTCGAGGGGACAGATGAACACTGAAGCTTTCTTT; CDR3: CASRGQMNTEAFF
D: -; J: TRBJ1-2; size: once; V: TRBV21-1; DNA: TGTGCCAGCAGCGAAGGATGGCGCTACACCTTC; CDR3: CASSEGWRYTF
D: TRBD1; J: TRBJ1-1; size: once; V: TRBV27; DNA: TGTGCCAGCAGTATGACAGGGAGGACTGAAGCTTTCTTT; CDR3: CASSMTGRTEAFF
D: -; J: TRBJ2-7; size: -; V: TRBV30; DNA: TGTGCCTGGAGTGGACAGGTTAGGCAGTACTTC; CDR3: CAWSGQVRQYF
D: -; J: TRBJ2-7; size: -; V: TRBV7-2; DNA: TGTGCCAGCAGCTCAGGGTCCGAAACAACATACTACGAGCAGTACTTC; CDR3: CASSSGSETTYYEQYF
D: TRBD1; J: TRBJ1-2; size: -; V: TRBV2; DNA: TGTGCCAGCAGACCGGACAGGGGAGACTATGGCTACACCTTC; CDR3: CASRPDRGDYGYTF
D: -; J: TRBJ1-6; size: -; V: TRBV2; DNA: TGTGCCAGCACCCCCGGGGGGCAGAAAGCCTATAATTCACCCCTCCACTTT; CDR3: CASTPGGQKAYNSPLHF
D: -; J: TRBJ1-5; size: few; V: TRBV4-1; DNA: TGCGCCAGCAGCCAAGGTCCAGGGGCTGGCAATCAGCCCCAGCATTTT; CDR3: CASSQGPGAGNQPQHF
D: TRBD1; J: TRBJ2-7; size: -; V: TRBV7-9; DNA: TGTGCCAGCACCCTACAGGGGTCCCCCTACGAGCAGTACTTC; CDR3: CASTLQGSPYEQYF
D: -; J: TRBJ2-1; size: -; V: TRBV18; DNA: TGTGCCAGCTCACCGCTGGAGTACCTCTACAATGAGCAGTTCTTC; CDR3: CASSPLEYLYNEQFF
D: TRBD1; J: TRBJ2-2; size: -; V: TRBV7-8; DNA: TGTGCCAGCAGACCCGGAGGACAGGGGGCTAACACCGGGGAGCTGTTTTTT; CDR3: CASRPGGQGANTGELFF
D: -; J: TRBJ1-5; size: -; V: TRBV29-1; DNA: TGCAGCGTAGGGGACATTGGACAGCCCCAGCATTTT; CDR3: CSVGDIGQPQHF
D: -; J: TRBJ2-3; size: -; V: TRBV2; DNA: TGTGCCAGCAGTTTGGAGGGTGCAGGAAGCACAGATACGCAGTATTTT; CDR3: CASSLEGAGSTDTQYF
D: -; J: TRBJ1-2; size: -; V: TRBV5-4; DNA: TGTGCCAGCAGCTTGGGAGCCGGGATACAAGGGTATGGGGGCTACACCTTC; CDR3: CASSLGAGIQGYGGYTF
D: -; J: TRBJ2-3; size: -; V: TRBV2; DNA: TGTGCCAGCAGTGCCGGTTCTAGCACAGATACGCAGTATTTT; CDR3: CASSAGSSTDTQYF
D: -; J: TRBJ1-1; size: -; V: TRBV6-5; DNA: TGTGCCAGCAGTTACTCGTACGGGGATGCCACTGAAGCTTTCTTT; CDR3: CASSYSYGDATEAFF
D: -; J: TRBJ1-2; size: -; V: TRBV7-2; DNA: TGTGCCAGCAGCCTCATGGCCGGGAAAGCTAACTATGGCTACACCTTC; CDR3: CASSLMAGKANYGYTF
D: -; J: TRBJ2-7; size: -; V: TRBV12-3/TRBV12-4; DNA: TGTGCCAGCAGTCGTCAGGGGTACGAGCAGTACTTC; CDR3: CASSRQGYEQYF
D: TRBD1; J: TRBJ1-1; size: -; V: TRBV28; DNA: TGTGCCAGCACAACTCGTGGGACAGGGCATAACACTGAAGCTTTCTTT; CDR3: CASTTRGTGHNTEAFF
D: -; J: TRBJ2-3; size: -; V: TRBV27; DNA: TGTGCCAGCAGTTTTGACAGAAACACAGATACGCAGTATTTT; CDR3: CASSFDRNTDTQYF
D: -; J: TRBJ2-3; size: once; V: TRBV19; DNA: TGTGCCAGTAATGGGGGGATCCGCACAGATACGCAGTATTTT; CDR3: CASNGGIRTDTQYF
D: TRBD1; J: TRBJ2-7; size: -; V: TRBV11-2; DNA: TGTGCCAGCAGCTTAAGAAGGACAGGCAGCGCCTACGAGCAGTACTTC; CDR3: CASSLRRTGSAYEQYF
D: -; J: TRBJ1-1; size: -; V: TRBV9; DNA: TGTGCCAGCAGCGTAGACAACGGGGGGGCTGAAGCTTTCTTT; CDR3: CASSVDNGGAEAFF
D: -; J: TRBJ1-5; size: -; V: TRBV19; DNA: TGTGCCAGTACTGGCTTGGACAGCGGCAATCAGCCCCAGCATTTT; CDR3: CASTGLDSGNQPQHF
D: -; J: TRBJ1-1; size: -; V: TRBV7-9; DNA: TGTGCCAGCAGCTTTGGTACTGGCACTGAAGCTTTCTTT; CDR3: CASSFGTGTEAFF
D: TRBD1; J: TRBJ1-1; size: once; V: TRBV5-5; DNA: TGTGCCAGCAGCTTGTTAGGACAGGGGAGGGCTGAAGCTTTCTTT; CDR3: CASSLLGQGRAEAFF
D: -; J: TRBJ1-3; size: -; V: TRBV18; DNA: TGTGCCAGCTCACCACTTCAGTTCAGCTCTGGAAACACCATATATTTT; CDR3: CASSPLQFSSGNTIYF
D: TRBD1; J: TRBJ2-1; size: -; V: TRBV6-5; DNA: TGTGCCAGCAGTCAGAGACAGGGATGGGGGTATGAGCAGTTCTTC; CDR3: CASSQRQGWGYEQFF
D: -; J: TRBJ2-7; size: -; V: TRBV11-3; DNA: TGTGCCAGCAGCCCAAGGGGACTCACCTACGAGCAGTACTTC; CDR3: CASSPRGLTYEQYF
D: -; J: TRBJ1-1; size: -; V: TRBV9; DNA: TGTGCCAGCAGCGTAGAAGGAGAAGGCTCTGAAGCTTTCTTT; CDR3: CASSVEGEGSEAFF
D: TRBD1; J: TRBJ1-5; size: -; V: TRBV24-1; DNA: TGTGCCACCGGGGGGACAGGGAATCAGCCCCAGCATTTT; CDR3: CATGGTGNQPQHF
D: -; J: TRBJ1-2; size: -; V: TRBV5-1; DNA: TGCGCCAGCAGCGTGGACATGGCTGGCTACACCTTC; CDR3: CASSVDMAGYTF
D: TRBD1; J: TRBJ2-7; size: -; V: TRBV30; DNA: TGTGCCTGGATGGTTTGGACAGGGTCGGACGAGCAGTACTTC; CDR3: CAWMVWTGSDEQYF
D: -; J: TRBJ2-2; size: -; V: TRBV7-9; DNA: TGTGCCAGCAGCACAACCGCAGCGGGCCTCACCGGGGAGCTGTTTTTT; CDR3: CASSTTAAGLTGELFF
D: TRBD2; J: TRBJ2-4; size: -; V: TRBV18; DNA: TGTGCCAGCTCACCGGGACTAACAGTAAAAAACATTCAGTACTTC; CDR3: CASSPGLTVKNIQYF
D: -; J: TRBJ1-2; size: -; V: TRBV3-1/TRBV3-2; DNA: TGTGCCAGCAGCCACACGCGGGGGAGCTATGGCTACACCTTC; CDR3: CASSHTRGSYGYTF
D: -; J: TRBJ1-3; size: -; V: TRBV12-3/TRBV12-4; DNA: TGTGCCAGCCAGGGGACAGGAAACACCATATATTTT; CDR3: CASQGTGNTIYF